This T cell receptor (beta chain) came from a study of blood T cell repertoires in COVID-19. Germline V lookup: CDR1 SGHVS, CDR2 FNYEAQ. V shed 6 bases and J shed 5 bases, with 22 bases lying between them. CDR3 length: 17 amino acids. Original processing notes: Estimated nucleated cell counts came from reference gene primer amplification. The repertoire was sequenced with immunoSEQ multiplex PCR; TCRdb's copy has only in-frame clones and lacks some. V and J calls and clone size are given by that table; D and trimming were obtained from the DNA. The repertoire holds 400,000 to 500,000 clones, with just over 85% as singletons.

The chain links TRBV7-6 to TRBJ2-2, with TRBD2 as a possible D gene (5 bases). The clonotype originates from a woman aged 30 to 39 with active or convalescent COVID-19. The material sequenced was peripheral blood. CDR3 sequence reads: CASRKDPSAGGTGELFF. The CDR3 coding sequence is TGTGCCAGCAGGAAAGACCCCTCGGCAGGAGGTACCGGGGAGCTGTTTTTT.